What follows are 12 T cell receptor beta chains derived from one specimen sequenced in a study of blood T cells in healthy people across ages. Combining a sample-barcoded 5' primer with a J-beta primer mix, a second PCR ran for roughly 6 to 12 cycles. TCRdb reanalysed the 5' RACE reads using MiXCR and keeps one entry per CDR3 protein. This table has about 290,000 distinct CDR3 sequences, 25% to 30% appearing once. The source material was blood. These receptors all stem from a woman aged 70-85 years in good health.

This clonotype was detected only a few times. The V gene is TRBV28, the J gene TRBJ1-4; the match to TRBD1 covers 9 bases. CDR1 is MDHEN, CDR2 SYDVKM, per germline. This CDR3 spans 20 amino acids. After removal of 6 bases from V and 8 bases from J, the junction contained 25 bases not matched to a gene. CDR3 residues: CASSFLSRDRVQLGSEKLFF. In DNA, the CDR3 is TGTGCCAGCAGCTTCCTCAGCCGGGACAGGGTTCAGCTTGGTTCCGAAAAACTGTTTTTT.

Only a few counts were recorded for this clonotype. This chain joins TRBV29-1 and TRBJ1-2; no firm D call. V lost 2 bases and J lost 2, with 9 bases in between. There are 13 residues in the CDR3. From germline, CDR1 is SQVTM and CDR2 ANQGSEA. The CDR3, as DNA: TGCAGCGTTGAAAGCAGACAAAACTATGGCTACACCTTC. The encoded protein is CSVESRQNYGYTF.

A remark on this clonotype: The junction shows a germline mismatch at one end, possibly a read error. This chain connects TRBV28 to TRBJ2-3; 11 nucleotides agree with TRBD2. Germline loops: CDR1 MDHEN, CDR2 SYDVKM. CDR3 length: 14 amino acids. The chain's CDR3 is CASTTSGSSFTQYF. CDR3 DNA sequence: TGTGCGAGCACCACTAGCGGGAGTTCGTTTACGCAGTATTTT. The whole variable domain, filled in from reference TRBV28 and TRBJ2-3, reads DVKVTQSSRYLVKRTGEKVFLECVQDMDHENMFWYRQDPGLGLRLIYFSYDVKMKEKGDIPEGYSVSREKKERFSLILESASTNQTSMYLCASTTSGSSFTQYFGPGTRLTVL.

For the CDR3, the DNA is TGCAGTGCTCCTCAGGGTGGCGGCTATGGCTACACCTTC. Amino acid sequence: CSAPQGGGYGYTF. The chain has TRBV20-1 and TRBJ1-2; a weak D match, TRBD1 (5 bases). CDR3 length: 13 amino acids. The germline V and J ends were trimmed by 5 bases and 4 bases, with 14 bases remaining between them. Per germline, CDR1 DFQATT and CDR2 SNEGSKA (reference sequence).

There are a few counts of this clonotype. This sequence joins TRBV12-3 or TRBV12-4 and TRBJ1-2, with a weak D call TRBD1 (5 bases). V lost 5 bases and J 4 bases, leaving 14 bases between the germline ends. The CDR3 length is 14 residues. The CDR3 bases are TGTGCCAGCAGTCCCCTCCGGGGCTTCTATGGCTACACCTTC. Translation: CASSPLRGFYGYTF.

The V and J genes are TRBV7-6 and TRBJ1-2; 10 positions match TRBD1. Germline assignment: CDR1 SGHVS and CDR2 FNYEAQ. Trimming at V came to 5 bases and at J to 4 bases, leaving 10 bases not matched to a gene. This CDR3 has 16 amino acids. The CDR3 DNA is TGTGCCAGCAGCGGGAGGGTCCGGGACAGGGGCTATGGCTACACCTTC. Amino acid sequence: CASSGRVRDRGYGYTF. Combining the CDR3 with reference TRBV7-6 and TRBJ1-2 gives the whole variable domain GAGVSQSPRYKVTKRGQDVALRCDPISGHVSLYWYRQALGQGPEFLTYFNYEAQQDKSGLPNDRFSAERPEGSISTLTIQRTEQRDSAMYRCASSGRVRDRGYGYTFGSGTRLTVV.

The rearrangement uses TRBV9 and TRBJ2-5, with D perhaps given as TRBD1 or TRBD2 (5 bases each). The ends were cut back, 4 bases at V and 3 bases at J, with 10 bases in the middle. Germline V gene sequence: CDR1 SGDLS, CDR2 YYNGEE. The CDR3 covers 13 residues. The CDR3 DNA follows: TGTGCCAGCAGCACTGGGACGAAAGAGACCCAGTACTTC. Translating gives CASSTGTKETQYF.

This clonotype was seen ten or more times. The chain carries TRBV12-3 or TRBV12-4 and TRBJ2-4; 7 bases map to TRBD1. CDR3 size: 16 residues. Unmatched junction bases numbered 7, after V lost 5 bases and J lost 0 bases. The CDR3 here is CASSTGDRLAKNIQYF. The CDR3, as DNA: TGTGCCAGCAGTACAGGGGACAGACTAGCCAAAAACATTCAGTACTTC.

The genes are TRBV19 and TRBJ2-5, with unresolved D. The V and J ends lost 5 bases and 0 bases respectively, with 7 bases between them. This CDR3 spans 13 amino acids. Germline CDR1 and CDR2: LNHDA and SQIVND (reference sequence). CDR3 amino acids: CASSWADQETQYF. As DNA, the CDR3 is TGTGCCAGTAGTTGGGCAGACCAAGAGACCCAGTACTTC.

This clonotype was seen only a few times. The rearrangement joins TRBV5-1 to TRBJ2-6; TRBD2 matches at 10 bases. This CDR3 spans 21 amino acids. Germline values: CDR1 SGHRS, CDR2 YFSETQ. J lost 0 bases, V lost 3 bases, and 15 bases had no gene match. DNA for the CDR3: TGCGCCAGCAGCTCCGGCAGTCGGCTAGCGGGAGTCGGCTCTGGGGCCAACGTCCTGACTTTC. As protein: CASSSGSRLAGVGSGANVLTF.

This chain joins TRBV18 and TRBJ2-1; no clear D. Trimming removed 6 bases from V and 7 bases from J, with 10 bases in between. The CDR3 loop spans 12 amino acids. Germline V CDR1 and CDR2: KGHSH, LQKENI. CDR3 residues: CASSDRGNEQFF. CDR3 DNA sequence: TGTGCCAGCTCGGACCGTGGTAATGAGCAGTTCTTC. Together with reference TRBV18 and TRBJ2-1, the CDR3 gives the full variable domain: NAGVMQNPRHLVRRRGQEARLRCSPMKGHSHVYWYRQLPEEGLKFMVYLQKENIIDESGMPKERFSAEFPKEGPSILRIQQVVRGDSAAYFCASSDRGNEQFFGPGTRLTVL.

The chain uses TRBV3-1 and TRBJ2-1; either TRBD1 or TRBD2 may supply D (5 bases each). The CDR3 is 19 residues long. V dropped 2 bases and J dropped 4 bases, with 24 bases sitting between them. Germline loops: CDR1 LGHDT, CDR2 YNNKEL (reference sequence). Here the CDR3 reads CASSQLYGTDSGLYNEQFF. The CDR3, as DNA: TGTGCCAGCAGCCAATTGTATGGGACGGATTCGGGGCTTTACAATGAGCAGTTCTTC.